The 30 T cell receptor beta chains presented below share a single source sample, sequenced in a study of blood T cell repertoires in COVID-19. The method was immunoSEQ multiplex PCR; TCRdb's version includes in-frame clones alone and lacks a portion of them. The data hold about 320,000 clones, with roughly 85% observed a single time. Sequencing input: PBMCs or T cells enriched from blood (not recorded which). The receptors were sampled from a woman in her twenties or thirties who had been exposed to COVID-19.

The chain joins TRBV4-2 to TRBJ2-3, with 10 nucleotides matching TRBD2. This CDR3 is 18 amino acids long. Germline values: CDR1 LGHNA, CDR2 YNFKEQ. V shed 0 bases, J shed 6 bases, and the junction held 12 bases outside the gene matches. The CDR3 region has the DNA TGTGCCAGCAGCCAAGAGAACGGGGGACTAGCGATGCTTGATACGCAGTATTTT. Translation gives CASSQENGGLAMLDTQYF.

The chain has TRBV28 and TRBJ1-2, with 8 bases aligning to TRBD1. The CDR3 extends over 13 amino acids. V was pared by 7 bases and J by 2 bases, with 3 bases of the junction left unmatched. Germline V gives CDR1 MDHEN, CDR2 SYDVKM. CDR3 loop: CASTWTGNYGYTF. For the CDR3, the DNA is TGTGCCAGCACTTGGACAGGGAACTATGGCTACACCTTC.

The chain joins TRBV18 to TRBJ1-4; tentatively, D is TRBD1 (5 bases). The length of the CDR3 is 16 residues. CDR1 KGHSH and CDR2 LQKENI come from the germline V gene. V lost 4 bases, J lost 0 bases, and 12 bases lay in between. CDR3 region: CASSLSRQSTNEKLFF. The CDR3, as DNA: TGTGCCAGCTCACTATCAAGACAGTCAACTAATGAAAAACTGTTTTTT.

V and J are TRBV7-9 and TRBJ1-5; D is ambiguous. The CDR3 length is 13 residues. V was cut by 5 bases and J by 7 bases, with 12 bases left in between. Germline values: CDR1 SEHNR, CDR2 FQNEAQ (reference sequence). The CDR3 here is CASSEQVGQPQHF. For the CDR3, the DNA is TGTGCCAGCAGCGAACAAGTGGGCCAGCCCCAGCATTTT.

The J gene is TRBJ1-2, the V gene TRBV30, with D possibly being TRBD1 (5 bases). The CDR3 is 15 residues long. Trimming left V 3 bases short and J 8 bases short, with 22 bases between. The germline CDR1 and CDR2 sequences are GTSNPN and SVGIG (reference sequence). CDR3 coding DNA: TGTGCCTGGAGGGAACTCCGAGGAGGGGTCGGCGGCTACACCTTC. Protein sequence: CAWRELRGGVGGYTF.

V is TRBV27 and J is TRBJ1-6; TRBD1 matches at 7 bases. The CDR3 is made up of 17 amino acids. V was clipped by 5 bases and J by 2 bases; unmatched bases: 9. Germline loops: CDR1 MNHEY, CDR2 SMNVEV (reference sequence). The CDR3 spells CASSPGTGAPYNSPLHF. DNA for the CDR3: TGTGCCAGCAGTCCAGGAACAGGGGCCCCCTATAATTCACCCCTCCACTTT.

The chain has TRBV28 and TRBJ1-5; the match to TRBD1 covers 7 bases. Per germline, CDR1 MDHEN and CDR2 SYDVKM. This CDR3 region has 15 residues. J gave up 4 bases and V 7 bases, and 10 bases lay outside the gene matches. In DNA, the CDR3 is TGTGCCAGCACCCCTAGTCAGGGGGTAAATCAGCCCCAGCATTTT. Translating gives CASTPSQGVNQPQHF.

The chain has TRBV9 and TRBJ1-4; a possible D gene is TRBD1 (5 bases). The V end was cut by 0 bases, the J end by 4 bases, with 13 bases between. CDR3 length: 16 residues. In germline, CDR1 is SGDLS, CDR2 YYNGEE. The CDR3: CASSVAPGSSNEKLFF. The DNA for the CDR3 is TGTGCCAGCAGCGTAGCTCCAGGGTCTAGTAATGAAAAACTGTTTTTT. The whole variable domain, remainder taken from reference TRBV9 and TRBJ1-4, is DSGVTQTPKHLITATGQRVTLRCSPRSGDLSVYWYQQSLDQGLQFLIQYYNGEERAKGNILERFSAQQFPDLHSELNLSSLELGDSALYFCASSVAPGSSNEKLFFGSGTQLSVL.

The V gene is TRBV28, the J gene TRBJ2-7; D uncertain. The V gene's germline CDR1 is MDHEN and CDR2 SYDVKM. V was shortened by 1 base and J by 4 bases, with 11 bases between the two germline ends. This CDR3 is built from 14 residues. The DNA of the CDR3 is TGTGCCAGCAGTTTATTATTCCTTCAGTACGAGCAGTACTTC. As protein: CASSLLFLQYEQYF.

This clone was found once. The rearrangement links TRBV3-1 (or the pseudogene TRBV3-2) to TRBJ2-3, with 9 bases fitting TRBD2. The J segment lost 2 bases and the V segment lost 4 bases, leaving 4 bases of the junction unmatched. This CDR3 contains 15 residues. CDR1 and CDR2 (germline): LGHDT, YNNKEL (reference sequence). CDR3 protein: CASSPGTSITDTQYF. The CDR3 DNA reads as TGTGCCAGCAGCCCGGGGACTAGCATCACAGATACGCAGTATTTT.

The gene calls are TRBV7-9 and TRBJ2-1; tentative D call: TRBD2 (7 bases). CDR1 is SEHNR and CDR2 is FQNEAQ in the germline V gene (reference sequence). The germline V and J ends were trimmed by 4 bases and 5 bases, with 15 bases remaining between them. The CDR3 runs to 15 residues. The CDR3 sequence is CASSYRGGLDNEQFF. DNA of the CDR3: TGTGCCAGCAGCTACCGCGGGGGCCTAGACAATGAGCAGTTCTTC.

The V call is TRBV28, the J call TRBJ2-5, with D possibly matching TRBD2 (6 bases). The V and J ends lost 7 bases and 5 bases respectively, with 20 bases between them. This CDR3 comprises 15 residues. Germline lookup yields CDR1 MDHEN and CDR2 SYDVKM. This CDR3 is CASTTASGTLETQYF. CDR3 nucleotide sequence: TGTGCCAGCACGACCGCCTCCGGGACTCTGGAGACCCAGTACTTC.

The chain uses TRBV6-5 and TRBJ1-3; unclear D gene. CDR1 MNHEY and CDR2 SVGAGI come from the germline V gene. V lost 5 bases and J lost 4, with 15 bases in between. The CDR3 has 15 residues. The CDR3 region is CASSRSSLTGNTIYF. CDR3 bases: TGTGCCAGCAGTCGGTCTTCACTCACGGGAAACACCATATATTTT.

The chain couples TRBV28 to TRBJ1-2, with D possibly TRBD1 on 6 matching bases. The germline CDR1 and CDR2 sequences are MDHEN and SYDVKM. Trimming pared 5 bases from V and 9 bases from J, leaving 19 bases between. The CDR3 totals 14 residues. CDR3 bases: TGTGCCAGCAGTCCCGACTGGGACATCACGCGCTACACCTTC. Its translation: CASSPDWDITRYTF.

The rearrangement links TRBV28 to TRBJ1-1; D is possibly TRBD1 (5 bases). Germline V gives CDR1 MDHEN, CDR2 SYDVKM. The V end lost 7 bases, the J end lost 1 base, and 16 bases lay between the germline ends. There are 15 residues in the CDR3. The CDR3 DNA sequence: TGTGCCAGCACCATCCTCCGGGGGAGGAACACTGAAGCTTTCTTT. This gives the protein CASTILRGRNTEAFF.

V is TRBV6-5 and J is TRBJ1-1, with unresolved D. CDR1 MNHEY and CDR2 SVGAGI come from the germline V gene. The CDR3 is 14 amino acids. Trimming took 0 bases from V and 4 from J, leaving 9 bases between them. CDR3 sequence (DNA): TGTGCCAGCAGTTACTCGGAGGATTTCACTGAAGCTTTCTTT. Amino acids: CASSYSEDFTEAFF.

The chain is built from TRBV5-8 and TRBJ2-3, with a tentative D call TRBD2 (6 bases). The V gene lost 1 base and the J gene lost 4 bases, with 10 bases spanning the gap. Germline CDR1 and CDR2: SGHTS and YDEGEE. The CDR3 has 14 amino acids. The CDR3 DNA sequence: TGTGCCAGCAGCTTGCCCGGGGAGGCAGATACGCAGTATTTT. Translation: CASSLPGEADTQYF. Drawing the rest from reference TRBV5-8 and TRBJ2-3, the complete variable domain is EAGVTQSPTHLIKTRGQQATLRCSPISGHTSVYWYQQALGLGLQFLLWYDEGEERNRGNFPPRFSGRQFPNYSSELNVNALELEDSALYLCASSLPGEADTQYFGPGTRLTVL.

As for this clone: The junction differs from germline at one of its ends, possibly a read error. The rearrangement uses TRBV7-7 and TRBJ1-3; 8 bases are a match to TRBD1. The CDR3 spans 15 residues. CDR1 is SSHAT, CDR2 FNYEAQ, per germline (reference sequence). This chain's CDR3 is CASSRDRRSGNTIYF. DNA of the CDR3: TGTGCTAGCAGCCGGGACAGGCGCTCAGGAAACACCATATATTTT.

The chain recombines TRBV2 with TRBJ2-7; possible D gene TRBD2, 6 bases. CDR1 and CDR2 (germline): SNHLY, FYNNEI. The V end was cut by 10 bases, the J end by 2 bases, with 18 bases between. The CDR3 loop spans 14 amino acids. CDR3 protein: CATRLATRPYEQYF. DNA for the CDR3: TGTGCCACGCGGCTAGCGACCCGACCCTACGAGCAGTACTTC.

The chain recombines TRBV5-8 with TRBJ1-5; the D is unclear. Deletions cut 0 bases from V and 0 bases from J, with 10 bases between. CDR1 is SGHTS, CDR2 YDEGEE, per germline. CDR3 length: 16 residues. CDR3 coding DNA: TGTGCCAGCAGCTTGGCCACAGATTATAGCAATCAGCCCCAGCATTTT. This sequence encodes CASSLATDYSNQPQHF.

The chain employs TRBV7-9 and TRBJ2-1; 10 nucleotides align to TRBD2. With V trimmed by 2 bases and J by 0 bases, 7 bases remained unmatched. CDR1 and CDR2 (germline): SEHNR, FQNEAQ (reference sequence). CDR3 length: 18 residues. The CDR3 loop is CASSLNQLAGYSYNEQFF. As DNA, the CDR3 is TGTGCCAGCAGCTTAAATCAACTAGCGGGATACTCCTACAATGAGCAGTTCTTC.

The CDR3 DNA is TGTGCCAGCAGTTACGAGGGGGCGCAGCCCCAGCATTTT. Residues: CASSYEGAQPQHF. The J gene is TRBJ1-5, the V gene TRBV6-5, with TRBD1 matching over 7 bases. Trimming removed 2 bases from V and 7 bases from J; junction bases left unmatched: 2. CDR1 is MNHEY, CDR2 SVGAGI, per germline. There are 13 residues in the CDR3.

The chain combines TRBV7-3 with TRBJ2-5, with TRBD2 matching over 7 bases. This CDR3 region has 15 residues. The V gene end was trimmed by 4 bases and the J gene end by 4 bases; junction bases not matched to a gene: 9. Germline CDR1 SGHTA, CDR2 FQGTGA. The CDR3 DNA sequence: TGTGCCAGCAGCTCCCAAGCGGGAACTGCAGAGACCCAGTACTTC. Protein product: CASSSQAGTAETQYF.

Here the CDR3 DNA reads TGTGCCAGCAGCCGACAGACGACTAGGAGCTCCTACAATGAGCAGTTCTTC. This translates into CASSRQTTRSSYNEQFF. V is TRBV7-9 and J is TRBJ2-1; TRBD2 might be the D (6 bases). V lost 5 bases and J lost 0, with 17 bases in between. The CDR3 extends over 17 amino acids. Germline CDR1 and CDR2: SEHNR and FQNEAQ (reference sequence).

The V call is TRBV4-3, the J call TRBJ1-5, with D unclear. Germline lookup yields CDR1 LGHNA and CDR2 YSLEER. This CDR3 spans 13 amino acids. Trimming cost V 0 bases and J 6 bases, with 6 bases left between them. The CDR3 DNA sequence: TGCGCCAGCAGCCAAGATGGGAGTCAGCCCCAGCATTTT. This sequence encodes CASSQDGSQPQHF.

The chain carries TRBV7-9 and TRBJ1-4; D not resolved. This CDR3 is 16 amino acids long. Germline CDR1 SEHNR, CDR2 FQNEAQ (reference sequence). With 1 base removed from V and 3 bases from J, the gap between germline ends came to 12 bases. The chain's CDR3 is CASSLVLLQANEKLFF. The CDR3 region has the DNA TGTGCCAGCAGCTTAGTTCTGCTGCAGGCTAATGAAAAACTGTTTTTT.

The CDR3 DNA is TGTGCCAGCAGCCAAGTACTAGCGGGGGGGCAGGACACCGGGGAGCTGTTTTTT. It is translated as CASSQVLAGGQDTGELFF. The chain links TRBV4-2 to TRBJ2-2; 13 nucleotides match TRBD2. The CDR3 is 18 residues long. J gave up 3 bases and V 1 base, and 5 bases lay outside the gene matches. CDR1 and CDR2 (germline): LGHNA, YNFKEQ.

This chain links TRBV7-8 with TRBJ1-1, with 7 bases lining up with TRBD1. The germline CDR1 and CDR2 sequences are SGHVS and FQNEAQ. After removal of 3 bases from V and 6 bases from J, the junction contained 10 bases not matched to a gene. CDR3 length: 15 amino acids. The CDR3 coding sequence is TGTGCCAGCAGCTTTCTACAAACAGGGGAGGCTGAAGCTTTCTTT. It encodes CASSFLQTGEAEAFF. The variable domain in full, completed from reference TRBV7-8 and TRBJ1-1, reads GAGVSQSPRYKVAKRGQDVALRCDPISGHVSLFWYQQALGQGPEFLTYFQNEAQLDKSGLPSDRFFAERPEGSVSTLKIQRTQQEDSAVYLCASSFLQTGEAEAFFGQGTRLTVV.

This chain connects TRBV18 to TRBJ1-5; D is undetermined. The CDR3 is made up of 13 amino acids. V was shortened by 2 bases and J by 5 bases, with 7 bases between the two germline ends. CDR1 is KGHSH, CDR2 LQKENI, per germline. CDR3 in amino acids: CASSPWEDQPQHF. DNA of the CDR3: TGTGCCAGCTCACCATGGGAGGATCAGCCCCAGCATTTT. The full variable domain, with the rest looked up from reference TRBV18 and TRBJ1-5, is NAGVMQNPRHLVRRRGQEARLRCSPMKGHSHVYWYRQLPEEGLKFMVYLQKENIIDESGMPKERFSAEFPKEGPSILRIQQVVRGDSAAYFCASSPWEDQPQHFGDGTRLSIL.

V gene TRBV2 combines with J gene TRBJ1-1; a possible D gene is TRBD1 (6 bases). The V gene lost 11 bases and the J gene lost 3 bases, with 16 bases spanning the gap. CDR3 size: 13 residues. The germline V gene has CDR1 SNHLY and CDR2 FYNNEI. CDR3 DNA: TGTGCCGGGTTACAGGGTGAGGACACTGAAGCTTTCTTT. This encodes CAGLQGEDTEAFF.